Each of the 25 T cell receptor beta chains below was sequenced from the same sample in a study of shared clonotypes between healthy human individuals. Terminally differentiated effector memory CD45RA+ cells were excluded by CCR7 positive selection of CD45RO-negative cells. Sequenced by immunoSEQ multiplex PCR; TCRdb stores in-frame clones only, minus some. The sample includes 760,000 or so clones, around 96% of them seen just once. Sequencing input: naive CD8+ T cells sorted from blood. These receptors originate from a man aged 25-40 years in good health.

The rearrangement links TRBV7-9 to TRBJ1-2; tentatively, D is TRBD1 (6 bases). Germline V gene data show CDR1 as SEHNR and CDR2 as FQNEAQ (reference sequence). The CDR3 is 14 amino acids. Trimming cost V 8 bases and J 4 bases, with 17 bases left between them. The DNA for the CDR3 is TGTGCCAGCTATCTTCCCGGACAGCCCTATGGCTACACCTTC. Amino acid sequence: CASYLPGQPYGYTF.

V gene TRBV4-3 combines with J gene TRBJ2-2; the D gene is possibly TRBD1 (5 bases). Trimming took 1 base from V and 6 from J, leaving 9 bases between them. The CDR3 spans 14 residues. Per germline, CDR1 LGHNA and CDR2 YSLEER. This chain's CDR3 is CASSQGPGSGELFF. Here the CDR3 DNA reads TGCGCCAGCAGCCAAGGGCCAGGGTCCGGGGAGCTGTTTTTT.

The chain joins TRBV7-2 to TRBJ2-3; 12 nucleotides align to TRBD2. In germline, CDR1 is SGHTA, CDR2 FQGNSA. With 3 bases clipped from V and 2 bases from J, the junction kept 12 bases outside the gene matches. CDR3 length equals 19 residues. CDR3 in DNA: TGTGCCAGCAGCTTCCGACCTCCTGGACTAGCGGGGCCCACAGATACGCAGTATTTT. It specifies CASSFRPPGLAGPTDTQYF.

This clone was found once. Other DNA sequences in this specimen translate into the identical CDR3. The J gene is TRBJ2-2, the V gene TRBV7-6; 7 nucleotides line up with TRBD1. Losses at the gene ends were 1 base for V and 3 bases for J; bases not matched to a gene: 2. CDR1 and CDR2 (germline): SGHVS, FNYEAQ. The CDR3 is made up of 15 amino acids. The CDR3 is CASSLGQGYTGELFF. CDR3 nucleotides: TGTGCCAGCAGCTTAGGACAGGGCTACACCGGGGAGCTGTTTTTT. The whole variable domain, filled in from reference TRBV7-6 and TRBJ2-2, reads GAGVSQSPRYKVTKRGQDVALRCDPISGHVSLYWYRQALGQGPEFLTYFNYEAQQDKSGLPNDRFSAERPEGSISTLTIQRTEQRDSAMYRCASSLGQGYTGELFFGEGSRLTVL.

This clone was recorded once. The chain joins TRBV27 to TRBJ2-7; TRBD2 is a possible D gene (5 bases). The CDR3 is 12 residues long. Trimming took off 5 bases at V and 4 bases at J, with 9 bases between the two ends. Germline assignment: CDR1 MNHEY and CDR2 SMNVEV (reference sequence). In DNA form, the CDR3 reads TGTGCCAGCAGTATTCCGGGATACGAGCAGTACTTC. Amino acid sequence: CASSIPGYEQYF.

The J gene is TRBJ2-3, the V gene TRBV27; 7 bases fit TRBD1. Germline CDR1 reads MNHEY; CDR2 reads SMNVEV (reference sequence). V trimming: 6 bases; J trimming: 0 bases; junction bases outside the gene matches: 6. The CDR3 sequence is 15 residues long. The CDR3 DNA is TGTGCCAGCAGCCCTGGGGACAGCAGCACAGATACGCAGTATTTT. Its protein is CASSPGDSSTDTQYF.

The chain employs TRBV28 and TRBJ1-2, with 8 nucleotides matching TRBD1. The CDR3 contains 12 residues. V was clipped by 6 bases and J by 11 bases; unmatched bases: 8. Germline V gene lookup returns CDR1 MDHEN and CDR2 SYDVKM. The CDR3 bases are TGTGCCAGCAGCCCCAGGGGGCCAGGATACACCTTC. As protein: CASSPRGPGYTF.

The rearrangement joins TRBV6-1 to TRBJ2-7, with TRBD2 identical over 9 bases. V lost 0 bases, J lost 4 bases, and 4 bases stayed unmatched. CDR1 and CDR2 from the germline V gene are MNHNS and SASEGT. CDR3 size: 15 residues. The CDR3 DNA is TGTGCCAGCAGTGAAGCTAGCGGGAGTTGGTACGAGCAGTACTTC. Its translation: CASSEASGSWYEQYF.

The chain couples TRBV11-2 to TRBJ2-3, with unresolved D. V was clipped by 3 bases and J by 3 bases, with 16 bases between them. The CDR3 is 16 amino acids. CDR1 is SGHAT, CDR2 FQNNGV, per germline. The CDR3 nucleotides read TGTGCCAGCAGCTTCGTCAGAGAAGGTTGGACAGATACGCAGTATTTT. This encodes CASSFVREGWTDTQYF.

The rearrangement links TRBV29-1 to TRBJ1-1, with unresolved D. Trimming shortened V by 5 bases and J by 3 bases, and 10 bases separated the two germline ends. Germline assignment: CDR1 SQVTM and CDR2 ANQGSEA. The CDR3 runs 12 residues. The CDR3 DNA sequence: TGCAGCGTTCTCGACTTGGACACTGAAGCTTTCTTT. Translated: CSVLDLDTEAFF.

V and J are TRBV27 and TRBJ2-1; D might be TRBD2 (6 bases). Trimming stripped 3 bases from V and 9 bases from J, with 12 bases between. Germline V gene data show CDR1 as MNHEY and CDR2 as SMNVEV (reference sequence). This CDR3 is 13 amino acids long. The CDR3 DNA sequence: TGTGCCAGCAGTTTTGGGCGGGGCGGTGAGCAGTTCTTC. Encoded protein: CASSFGRGGEQFF.

The V and J genes are TRBV7-9 and TRBJ2-3; 7 bases fit TRBD2. Germline loops: CDR1 SEHNR, CDR2 FQNEAQ (reference sequence). V was clipped by 5 bases and J by 0 bases; unmatched bases: 8. This CDR3 has 16 amino acids. CDR3 in DNA: TGTGCCAGCAGCCCCCAGCGGGGAGCCAGCACAGATACGCAGTATTTT. Amino acids: CASSPQRGASTDTQYF.

This chain uses TRBV2 with TRBJ2-2, with D perhaps matching TRBD1 (6 bases). The length of the CDR3 is 15 residues. The V end lost 3 bases, the J end lost 2 bases, and 10 bases lay between the germline ends. Germline V gives CDR1 SNHLY, CDR2 FYNNEI. The CDR3 DNA is TGTGCCAGCAGTGATGTACAGGGTAACACCGGGGAGCTGTTTTTT. Encoded protein: CASSDVQGNTGELFF.

This clone was seen only once. This rearrangement joins TRBV28 to TRBJ2-1; the match to TRBD2 covers 7 bases. CDR1 is MDHEN, CDR2 SYDVKM, per germline. V shed 2 bases and J 5 bases; nucleotides not matched to a gene: 6. The CDR3 has 15 residues. Here the CDR3 DNA reads TGTGCCAGCAGTTTAGACGGGAGGCCACACAATGAGCAGTTCTTC. Residues: CASSLDGRPHNEQFF.

The rearrangement links TRBV27 to TRBJ2-2; maybe TRBD1 (6 bases). The CDR3 is 13 amino acids. Trimming shortened V by 5 bases and J by 6 bases, and 10 bases separated the two germline ends. Germline V gene sequence: CDR1 MNHEY, CDR2 SMNVEV (reference sequence). For the CDR3, the DNA is TGTGCCAGCAGTATGACAGGTCCCGGGGAGCTGTTTTTT. As protein: CASSMTGPGELFF.

This chain links TRBV5-6 with TRBJ1-1; a possible D gene is TRBD1 (6 bases). CDR1 is SGHDT and CDR2 is YYEEEE in the germline V gene. The CDR3 extends over 12 amino acids. V was trimmed by 4 bases and J by 11 bases, leaving 15 bases between them. The CDR3 sequence is CASSGAGVSAFF. As DNA, the CDR3 is TGTGCCAGCAGCGGGGCAGGGGTGAGCGCTTTCTTT.

This chain joins TRBV29-1 and TRBJ2-1; D is tentatively TRBD1 or TRBD2 (5 bases each). Germline V gene data show CDR1 as SQVTM and CDR2 as ANQGSEA. Deletions cut 6 bases from V and 0 bases from J, with 12 bases between. The CDR3 has 14 residues. The CDR3 DNA is TGCAGCGTCGATACCGGGACCTCCTACAATGAGCAGTTCTTC. Encoded protein: CSVDTGTSYNEQFF.

The chain employs TRBV5-3 and TRBJ2-2; TRBD1 aligns across 7 bases. TRBV5-3 qualifies as an ORF whose function is uncertain. CDR3 length: 16 amino acids. The V and J ends lost 3 bases and 5 bases, in that order; junction bases with no gene match: 10. This chain's CDR3 is CARSYRRQGGTGELFF. The CDR3 nucleotides read TGTGCCAGAAGCTATAGGAGACAGGGTGGGACCGGGGAGCTGTTTTTT.

The V call is TRBV28, the J call TRBJ2-3; tentatively, D is TRBD2 (5 bases). Trimming took off 3 bases at V and 0 bases at J, with 7 bases between the two ends. Germline V CDR1 and CDR2: MDHEN, SYDVKM. CDR3 length: 14 amino acids. The CDR3 nucleotides are TGTGCCAGCAGTTTTACTAGTAGCACAGATACGCAGTATTTT. Amino acid sequence: CASSFTSSTDTQYF.

This chain joins TRBV2 and TRBJ2-1; 8 nucleotides align to TRBD2. With V trimmed by 7 bases and J by 6 bases, 8 bases remained unmatched. The CDR3 has 14 amino acids. Germline CDR1 reads SNHLY; CDR2 reads FYNNEI. CDR3 loop: CASIGGRTTNEQFF. The CDR3 bases are TGTGCCAGCATCGGCGGGAGGACCACCAATGAGCAGTTCTTC.

The rearrangement links TRBV7-2 to TRBJ1-2; 7 bases line up with TRBD1. The germline V gene encodes CDR1 SGHTA and CDR2 FQGNSA. Germline trimming cut 2 bases from V and 3 bases from J; bases unmatched to any gene: 12. This CDR3 contains 17 residues. CDR3 DNA sequence: TGTGCCAGCAGCTTACCCATCCAGGGGGGGCCGGACTATGGCTACACCTTC. Amino acids: CASSLPIQGGPDYGYTF.

The V and J genes are TRBV29-1 and TRBJ1-1; D perhaps matches TRBD1 (5 bases). Germline lookup yields CDR1 SQVTM and CDR2 ANQGSEA. V gave up 3 bases and J gave up 2 bases, with 19 bases separating them. The CDR3 sequence is 16 residues long. The CDR3 reads CSVDPRGTLFNTEAFF. The DNA for the CDR3 is TGCAGCGTTGATCCGAGGGGAACTTTATTCAACACTGAAGCTTTCTTT.

The gene calls are TRBV5-6 and TRBJ2-7; the D gene is possibly TRBD2 (5 bases). Germline CDR1 reads SGHDT; CDR2 reads YYEEEE. The CDR3 totals 13 residues. Trimming took 0 bases from V and 5 from J, leaving 9 bases between them. CDR3 protein: CASSLVGVHEQYF. CDR3 coding DNA: TGTGCCAGCAGCTTGGTCGGGGTCCACGAGCAGTACTTC.

This chain links TRBV7-9 with TRBJ2-6, with D maybe TRBD1 (5 bases). From germline, CDR1 is SEHNR and CDR2 FQNEAQ (reference sequence). The CDR3 runs to 18 residues. Between the trimmed V and J ends, which lost 4 bases and 0 bases, there was a span of 16 bases. The CDR3 DNA reads TGTGCCAGCAGCTCCCTCCAGGGCCCTCTCTCTGGGGCCAACGTCCTGACTTTC. It specifies CASSSLQGPLSGANVLTF.

The chain uses TRBV6-1 and TRBJ2-3; D remains unclear. CDR3 length: 15 amino acids. The ends were cut back, 5 bases at V and 0 bases at J, with 12 bases in the middle. Germline V gene lookup returns CDR1 MNHNS and CDR2 SASEGT. This CDR3 reads CASSPPARSTDTQYF. Here the CDR3 DNA reads TGTGCCAGCAGTCCCCCTGCGAGGAGCACAGATACGCAGTATTTT.